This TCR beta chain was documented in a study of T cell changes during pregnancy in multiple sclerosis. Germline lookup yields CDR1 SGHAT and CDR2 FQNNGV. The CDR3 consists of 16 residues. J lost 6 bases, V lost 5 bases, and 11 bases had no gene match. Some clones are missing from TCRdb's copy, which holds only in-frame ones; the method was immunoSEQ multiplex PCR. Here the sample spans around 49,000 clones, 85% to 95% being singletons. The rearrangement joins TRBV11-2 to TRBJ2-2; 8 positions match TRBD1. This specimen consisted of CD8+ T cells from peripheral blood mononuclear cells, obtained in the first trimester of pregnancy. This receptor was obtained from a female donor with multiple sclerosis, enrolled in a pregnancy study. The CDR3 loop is CASSRAGGPTPGELFF. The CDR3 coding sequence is TGTGCCAGCAGCCGTGCAGGGGGCCCCACACCCGGGGAGCTGTTTTTT.